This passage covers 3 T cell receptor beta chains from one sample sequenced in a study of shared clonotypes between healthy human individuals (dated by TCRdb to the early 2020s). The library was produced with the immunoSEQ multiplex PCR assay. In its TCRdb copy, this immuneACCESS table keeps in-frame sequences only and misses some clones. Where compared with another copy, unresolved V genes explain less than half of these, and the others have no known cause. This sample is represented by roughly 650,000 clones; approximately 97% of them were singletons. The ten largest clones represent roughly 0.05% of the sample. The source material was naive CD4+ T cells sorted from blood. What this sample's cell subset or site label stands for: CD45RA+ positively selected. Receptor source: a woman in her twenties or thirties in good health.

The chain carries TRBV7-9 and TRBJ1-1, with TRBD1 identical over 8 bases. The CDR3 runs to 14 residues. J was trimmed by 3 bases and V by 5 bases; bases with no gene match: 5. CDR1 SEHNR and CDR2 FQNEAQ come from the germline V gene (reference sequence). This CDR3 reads CASSPQGEHTEAFF. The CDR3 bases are TGTGCCAGCAGCCCACAGGGGGAACACACTGAAGCTTTCTTT.

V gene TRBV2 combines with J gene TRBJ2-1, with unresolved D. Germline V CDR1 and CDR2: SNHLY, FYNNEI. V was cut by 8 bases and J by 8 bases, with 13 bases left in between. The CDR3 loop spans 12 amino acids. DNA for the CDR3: TGTGCCAGCCAGCGCACGATCGATGAGCAGTTCTTC. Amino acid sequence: CASQRTIDEQFF.

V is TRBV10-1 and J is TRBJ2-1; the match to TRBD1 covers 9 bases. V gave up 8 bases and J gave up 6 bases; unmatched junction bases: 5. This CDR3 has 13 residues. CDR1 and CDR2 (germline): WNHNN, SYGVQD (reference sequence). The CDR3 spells CASQPGQGNEQFF. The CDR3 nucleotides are TGCGCCAGCCAACCGGGACAGGGCAATGAGCAGTTCTTC.